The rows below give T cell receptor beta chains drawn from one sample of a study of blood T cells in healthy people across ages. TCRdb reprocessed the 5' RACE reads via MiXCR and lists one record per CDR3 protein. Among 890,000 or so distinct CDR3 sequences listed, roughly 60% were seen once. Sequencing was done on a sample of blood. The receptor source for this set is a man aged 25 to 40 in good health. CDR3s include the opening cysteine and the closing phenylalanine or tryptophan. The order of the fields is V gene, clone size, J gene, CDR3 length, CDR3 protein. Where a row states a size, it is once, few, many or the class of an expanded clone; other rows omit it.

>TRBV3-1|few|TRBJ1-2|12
CASSQGGVGYTF
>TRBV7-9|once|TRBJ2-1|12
CASSSSSNEQFF
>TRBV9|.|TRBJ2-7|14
CASSVRGLVEEQYF
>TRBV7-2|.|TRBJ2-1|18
CASRAGTSGGSIAMQQFF
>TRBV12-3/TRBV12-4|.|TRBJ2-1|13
CASRETVDNEQFF
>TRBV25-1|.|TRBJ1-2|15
CASSFPGQGAYRYTF
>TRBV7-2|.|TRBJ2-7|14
CASSLGLRQGEQYF
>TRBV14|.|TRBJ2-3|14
CASSQDTATYTQYF
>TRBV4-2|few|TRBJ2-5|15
CASSQGGTTEETQYF
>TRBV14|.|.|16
CASSPLKGLATDEQYF
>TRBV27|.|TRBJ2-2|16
CASSLRRQRDTGELFF
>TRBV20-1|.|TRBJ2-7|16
CSAREGPAGQTYEQYF
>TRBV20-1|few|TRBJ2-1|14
CSARAGAGGNEQFF
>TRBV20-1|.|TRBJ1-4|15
CSARDREATNEKLFF
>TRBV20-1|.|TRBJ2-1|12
CSAGADGNEQFF
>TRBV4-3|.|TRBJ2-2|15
CASSQESQGHGELFF
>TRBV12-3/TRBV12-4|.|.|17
CASSPHTGGLPGETQYF
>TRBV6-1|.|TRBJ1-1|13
CASKGLVNTEAFF
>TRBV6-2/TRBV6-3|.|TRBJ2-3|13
CACTGTSRGTQYF
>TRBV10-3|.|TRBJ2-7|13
CAIRPGGGYEQYF
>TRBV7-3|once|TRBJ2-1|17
CASSLRPTGGSYNEQFF
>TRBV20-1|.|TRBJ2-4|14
CSARGGGYRAEQYF